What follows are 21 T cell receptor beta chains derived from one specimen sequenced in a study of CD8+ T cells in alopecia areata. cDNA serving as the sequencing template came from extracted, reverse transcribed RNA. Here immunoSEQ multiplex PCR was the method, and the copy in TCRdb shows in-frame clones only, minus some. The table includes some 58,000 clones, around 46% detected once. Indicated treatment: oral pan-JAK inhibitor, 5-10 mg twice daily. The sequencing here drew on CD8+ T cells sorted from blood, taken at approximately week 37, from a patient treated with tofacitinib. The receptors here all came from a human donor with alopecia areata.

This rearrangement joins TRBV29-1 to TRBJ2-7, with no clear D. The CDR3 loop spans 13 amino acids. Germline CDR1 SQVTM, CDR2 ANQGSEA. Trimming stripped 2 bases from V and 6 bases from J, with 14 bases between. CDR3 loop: CSVESTTGREQYF. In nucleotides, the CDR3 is TGCAGCGTTGAATCGACAACTGGGCGCGAGCAGTACTTC.

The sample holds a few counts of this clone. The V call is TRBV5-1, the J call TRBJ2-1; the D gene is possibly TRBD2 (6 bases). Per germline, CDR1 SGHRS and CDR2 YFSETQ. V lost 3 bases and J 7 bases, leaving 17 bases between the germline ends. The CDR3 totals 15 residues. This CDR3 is CASSSGQTGDNEQFF. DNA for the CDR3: TGCGCCAGCAGCTCTGGCCAAACGGGGGATAATGAGCAGTTCTTC.

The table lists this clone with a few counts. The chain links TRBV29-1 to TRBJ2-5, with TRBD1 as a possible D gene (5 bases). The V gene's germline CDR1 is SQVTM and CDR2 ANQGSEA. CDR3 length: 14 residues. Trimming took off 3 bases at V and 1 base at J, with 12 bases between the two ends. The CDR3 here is CSVELGLFQETQYF. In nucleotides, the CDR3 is TGCAGCGTTGAGCTGGGGCTCTTCCAAGAGACCCAGTACTTC.

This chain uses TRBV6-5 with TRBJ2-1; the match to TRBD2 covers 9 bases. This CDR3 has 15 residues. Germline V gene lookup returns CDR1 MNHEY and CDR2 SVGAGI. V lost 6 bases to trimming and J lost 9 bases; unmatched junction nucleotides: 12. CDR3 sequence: CASSPETSGRGEQFF. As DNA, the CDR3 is TGTGCCAGCAGCCCTGAGACTAGCGGACGAGGTGAGCAGTTCTTC.

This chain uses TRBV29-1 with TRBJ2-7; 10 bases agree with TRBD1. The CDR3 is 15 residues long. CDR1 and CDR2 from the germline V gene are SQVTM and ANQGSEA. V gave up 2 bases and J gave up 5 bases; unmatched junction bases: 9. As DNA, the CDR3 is TGCAGCGTTGAATCATGGGACAGGGGAAAGGACGAGCAGTACTTC. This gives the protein CSVESWDRGKDEQYF.

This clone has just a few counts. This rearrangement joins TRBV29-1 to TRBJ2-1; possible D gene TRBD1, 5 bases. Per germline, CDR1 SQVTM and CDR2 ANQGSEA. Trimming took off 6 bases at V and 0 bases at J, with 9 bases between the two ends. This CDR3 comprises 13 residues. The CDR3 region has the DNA TGCAGCGTAGACACAGGCTCCTACAATGAGCAGTTCTTC. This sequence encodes CSVDTGSYNEQFF.

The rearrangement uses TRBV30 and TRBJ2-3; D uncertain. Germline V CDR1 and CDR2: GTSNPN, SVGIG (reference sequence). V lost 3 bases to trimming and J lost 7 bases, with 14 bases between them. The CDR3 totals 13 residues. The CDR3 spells CAWSFPEPYTQYF. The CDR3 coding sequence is TGTGCCTGGAGCTTTCCAGAGCCTTATACGCAGTATTTT.

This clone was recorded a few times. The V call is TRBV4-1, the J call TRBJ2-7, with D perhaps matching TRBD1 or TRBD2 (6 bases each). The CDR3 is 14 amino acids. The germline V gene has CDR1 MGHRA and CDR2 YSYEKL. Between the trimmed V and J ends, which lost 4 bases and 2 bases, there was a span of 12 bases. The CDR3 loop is CASSPQGRTYEQYF. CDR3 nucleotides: TGCGCCAGCAGCCCTCAGGGGAGGACCTACGAGCAGTACTTC.

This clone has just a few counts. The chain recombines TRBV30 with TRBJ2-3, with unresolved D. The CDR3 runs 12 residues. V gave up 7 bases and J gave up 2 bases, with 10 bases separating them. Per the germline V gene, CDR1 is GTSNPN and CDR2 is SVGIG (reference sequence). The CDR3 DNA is TGTGCCTTGACTGGGCCCACAGATACGCAGTATTTT. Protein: CALTGPTDTQYF.

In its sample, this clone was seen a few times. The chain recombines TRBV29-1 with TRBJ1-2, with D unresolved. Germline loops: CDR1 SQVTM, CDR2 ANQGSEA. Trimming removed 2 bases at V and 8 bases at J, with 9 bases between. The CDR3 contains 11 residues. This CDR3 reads CSVESLKGYTF. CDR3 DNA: TGCAGCGTTGAAAGTCTAAAAGGCTACACCTTC.

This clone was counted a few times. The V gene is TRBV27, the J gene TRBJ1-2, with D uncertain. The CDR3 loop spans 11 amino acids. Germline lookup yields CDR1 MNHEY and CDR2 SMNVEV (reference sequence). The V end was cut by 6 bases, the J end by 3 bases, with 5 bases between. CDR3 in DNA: TGTGCCAGCAGCTCATACTATGGCTACACCTTC. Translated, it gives CASSSYYGYTF.

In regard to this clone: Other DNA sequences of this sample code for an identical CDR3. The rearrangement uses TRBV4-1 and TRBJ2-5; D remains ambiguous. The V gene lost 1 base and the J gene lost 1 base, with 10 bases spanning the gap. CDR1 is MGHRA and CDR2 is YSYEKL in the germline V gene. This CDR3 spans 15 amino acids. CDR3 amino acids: CASSQVAGSQETQYF. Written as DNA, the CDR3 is TGCGCCAGCAGCCAAGTCGCCGGGTCCCAAGAGACCCAGTACTTC.

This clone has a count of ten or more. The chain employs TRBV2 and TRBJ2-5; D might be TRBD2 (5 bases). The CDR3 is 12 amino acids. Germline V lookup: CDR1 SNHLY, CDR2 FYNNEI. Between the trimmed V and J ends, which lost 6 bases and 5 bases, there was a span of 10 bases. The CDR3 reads CASRDAGETQYF. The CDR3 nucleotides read TGTGCCAGCAGGGATGCGGGCGAGACCCAGTACTTC.

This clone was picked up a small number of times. The CDR3 reads CSVGEVAGEDSNEQFF. CDR3 DNA sequence: TGCAGCGTTGGGGAAGTAGCGGGAGAAGATAGCAATGAGCAGTTCTTC. The rearrangement uses TRBV29-1 and TRBJ2-1; 9 bases align to TRBD2. This CDR3 is built from 16 residues. From germline, CDR1 is SQVTM and CDR2 ANQGSEA. The junction had 13 bases not matched to a gene; V was cut back by 4 bases and J by 6 bases.

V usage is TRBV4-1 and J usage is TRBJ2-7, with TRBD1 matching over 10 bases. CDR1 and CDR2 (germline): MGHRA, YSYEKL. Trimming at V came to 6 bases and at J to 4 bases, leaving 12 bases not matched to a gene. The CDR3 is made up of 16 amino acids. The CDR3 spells CASRASGTGAAYEQYF. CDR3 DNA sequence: TGCGCCAGCAGGGCCTCCGGGACAGGGGCAGCATACGAGCAGTACTTC.

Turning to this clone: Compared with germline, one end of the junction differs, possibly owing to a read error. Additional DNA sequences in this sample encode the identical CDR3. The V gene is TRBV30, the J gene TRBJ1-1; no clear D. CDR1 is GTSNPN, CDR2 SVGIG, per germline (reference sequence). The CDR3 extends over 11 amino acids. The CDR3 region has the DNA TGTGCCTGGAGGACGGGCACTGAGGCTTTCTTT. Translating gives CAWRTGTEAFF.

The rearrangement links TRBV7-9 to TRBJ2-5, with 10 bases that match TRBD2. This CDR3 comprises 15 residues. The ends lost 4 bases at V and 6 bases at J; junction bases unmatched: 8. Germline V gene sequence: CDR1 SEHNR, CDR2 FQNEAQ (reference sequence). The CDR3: CASSSASGSGKTQYF. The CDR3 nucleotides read TGTGCCAGCAGCTCAGCTAGCGGGAGCGGGAAGACCCAGTACTTC.

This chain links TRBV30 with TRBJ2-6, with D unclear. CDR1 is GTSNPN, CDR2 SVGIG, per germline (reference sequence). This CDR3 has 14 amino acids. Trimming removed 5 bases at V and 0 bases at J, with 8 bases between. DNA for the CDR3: TGTGCCTGGGCGGTCGGCTCTGGGGCCAACGTCCTGACTTTC. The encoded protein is CAWAVGSGANVLTF. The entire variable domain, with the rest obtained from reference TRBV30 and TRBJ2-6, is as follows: SQTIHQWPATLVQPVGSPLSLECTVEGTSNPNLYWYRQAAGRGLQLLFYSVGIGQISSEVPQNLSASRPQDRQFILSSKKLLLSDSGFYLCAWAVGSGANVLTFGAGSRLTVL.

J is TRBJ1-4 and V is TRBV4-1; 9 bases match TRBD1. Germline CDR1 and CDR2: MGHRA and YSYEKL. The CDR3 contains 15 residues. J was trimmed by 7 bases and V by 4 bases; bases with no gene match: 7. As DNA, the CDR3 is TGCGCCAGCAGCCCGACAGGGGGTCTCGGTGAAAAACTGTTTTTT. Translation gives CASSPTGGLGEKLFF.

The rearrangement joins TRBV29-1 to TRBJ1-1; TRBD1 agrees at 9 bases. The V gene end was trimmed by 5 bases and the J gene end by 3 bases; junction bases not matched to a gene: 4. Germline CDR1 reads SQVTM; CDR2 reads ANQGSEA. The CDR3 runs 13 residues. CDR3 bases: TGCAGCGTTATTGGACAGGGGTACACTGAAGCTTTCTTT. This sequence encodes CSVIGQGYTEAFF.

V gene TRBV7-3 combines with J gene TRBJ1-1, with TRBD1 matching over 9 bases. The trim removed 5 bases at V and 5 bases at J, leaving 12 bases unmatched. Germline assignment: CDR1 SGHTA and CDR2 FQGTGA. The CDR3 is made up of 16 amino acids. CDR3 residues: CASSPTLDRGKTEAFF. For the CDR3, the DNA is TGTGCCAGCAGCCCCACCCTGGACAGGGGAAAAACTGAAGCTTTCTTT.